This is a list of T cell receptor beta chains from one sample in a study of T cell responses to AZD1222 COVID-19 vaccine. Libraries were prepared by immunoSEQ multiplex PCR; TCRdb keeps only in-frame clonotypes and omits some of them. The table has 150,000 to 200,000 clones, just over 90% seen once. Sequencing was performed on peripheral blood, taken on day 0 of AZD1222 vaccination. The receptors shown here come from an adult in good health. The CDR3 runs from the conserved cysteine through the conserved F or W. A D gene is named only where the DNA matches it firmly. The listing skips clone size in some rows; elsewhere it reads once, few, many or a size class.

j_call v_call d_call clone_size cdr3_nt cdr3_aa
TRBJ2-3 TRBV2 NA once TGTGCCAGCAATCGTGCAGATACGCAGTATTTT CASNRADTQYF
TRBJ2-1 TRBV28 NA NA TGTGCCAGCAGGAGGAGCGGTAGCTCCTACAATGAGCAGTTCTTC CASRRSGSSYNEQFF
TRBJ1-1 TRBV5-6 TRBD1 NA TGTGCCAGCAGCTTGTGGGGACAGTCAAACACTGAAGCTTTCTTT CASSLWGQSNTEAFF
TRBJ2-7 TRBV5-1 NA NA TGCGCCAGCAGCTTGGAAGTGGGTTCCTACGAGCAGTACTTC CASSLEVGSYEQYF
TRBJ1-5 TRBV3-1/TRBV3-2 NA NA TGTGCCAGCAGCCAAGATTTCGGGAATCAGCCCCAGCATTTT CASSQDFGNQPQHF
TRBJ1-4 TRBV4-1 NA NA TGCGCCAGCAGCCAGAACGGCCGGGAAGGACATGAAAAACTGTTTTTT CASSQNGREGHEKLFF
TRBJ1-2 TRBV7-2 NA NA TGTGCCAGCAGCTTAGCGGGAGACGGGCTCAACTATGGCTACACCTTC CASSLAGDGLNYGYTF
TRBJ2-5 TRBV9 NA few TGTGCCAGCAGCCCCGATGGGGTAGGGACCCAGTACTTC CASSPDGVGTQYF
TRBJ2-3 TRBV29-1 TRBD2 once TGCAGCGTTTTCCCCGTGGCGGGGGGATTCACAGATACGCAGTATTTT CSVFPVAGGFTDTQYF
TRBJ1-3 TRBV7-6 NA NA TGTGCCAGCAGCTTAGTGGCGGCAGGGGAAGGAAACACCATATATTTT CASSLVAAGEGNTIYF
TRBJ1-6 TRBV7-2 NA NA TGTGCCAGCAGCCTGACCGGGTCGTTGTCACCCCTCCACTTT CASSLTGSLSPLHF
TRBJ2-7 TRBV7-2 TRBD2 NA TGTGCCAGCAGCTCGGGACTAGCGGGAGACGGGCAGTACTTC CASSSGLAGDGQYF
TRBJ1-1 TRBV5-3 NA NA TGTGCCAGAATTGCCAGGCCGAACACTGAAGCTTTCTTT CARIARPNTEAFF
TRBJ1-2 TRBV28 NA NA TGTGCCAGCAGTTTAGGGCAGGTCTATGGCTACACCTTC CASSLGQVYGYTF
TRBJ2-5 TRBV18 NA NA TGTGCCAGCTCACGTTCTGGGGGATATCAAGAGTCCCAGTACTTC CASSRSGGYQESQYF
TRBJ2-3 TRBV28 TRBD2 NA TGTGCCAGCAGTTTAAAGATCGGGCTAGCGGGATTCACAGATACGCAGTATTTT CASSLKIGLAGFTDTQYF
TRBJ1-5 TRBV3-1/TRBV3-2 NA NA TGTGCCAGCAGCCAAGGCCAGCGCAATCAGCCCCAGCATTTT CASSQGQRNQPQHF
TRBJ2-7 TRBV5-6 NA NA TGTGCCAGCAGCTTGTTTCAGGGTATCTACGAGCAGTACTTC CASSLFQGIYEQYF
TRBJ2-2 TRBV18 NA NA TGTGCCAGCTCACCAGGGAGAGTAAACACCGGGGAGCTGTTTTTT CASSPGRVNTGELFF
TRBJ2-6 TRBV29-1 NA NA TGCAGCGTTGGTGGGGCCAACGTCCTGACTTTC CSVGGANVLTF
TRBJ1-1 TRBV19 NA NA TGTGCCAGCTGGGGGGGGACGAATGAGGACACTGAAGCTTTCTTT CASWGGTNEDTEAFF
TRBJ1-5 TRBV11-2 NA NA TGTGCCAGCAGCTTACAGGGTTCGGGCAATCAGCCCCAGCATTTT CASSLQGSGNQPQHF
TRBJ1-2 TRBV7-2 NA NA TGTGCCAGTAGGGGACCAGGGACCTCTAACTATGGCTACACCTTC CASRGPGTSNYGYTF
TRBJ2-5 TRBV21-1 NA NA TGTGCCAGCAGCAAGCTTAGCGGGGCACTAAAGACCCAGTACTTC CASSKLSGALKTQYF
TRBJ2-3 TRBV7-2 TRBD1 NA TGTGCCAGCAGCTTTGGGCTGGGACAGGGGAAGGGTAGCACAGATACGCAGTATTTT CASSFGLGQGKGSTDTQYF
TRBJ2-7 TRBV7-9 NA NA TGTGCCAGCAGCCCATCCCCCTCCGAGCAGTACTTC CASSPSPSEQYF
TRBJ1-5 TRBV12-5 TRBD1 NA TGTGCTAGTGGTTTGGGGACAGGGTTTAGCAATCAGCCCCAGCATTTT CASGLGTGFSNQPQHF
TRBJ1-5 TRBV5-6 NA NA TGTGCCAGCAGCTTGGGGGCAGGGACCTTTTTTAATCAGCCCCAGCATTTT CASSLGAGTFFNQPQHF
TRBJ2-7 TRBV11-2 TRBD2 NA TGTGCCAGCAGCCCGAATCAACCGGGGGGGGCGGGTCTCTCCTACGAGCAGTACTTC CASSPNQPGGAGLSYEQYF
TRBJ2-3 TRBV27 TRBD2 NA TGTGCCAGCAGTTTATTCGCGGGAGGCACAGATACGCAGTATTTT CASSLFAGGTDTQYF